One and the same sample provided the 32 T cell receptor beta chains below, sequenced in a study of T cell responses to AZD1222 COVID-19 vaccine. The repertoire was sequenced with immunoSEQ multiplex PCR; TCRdb's copy has only in-frame clones and lacks some. The sample lists 90,000 to 150,000 clones; approximately 90% were seen once. The input for sequencing was peripheral blood, taken on day 0 of AZD1222 vaccination. The receptor source for this set is an adult in good health.

V usage is TRBV3-1 (or the pseudogene TRBV3-2) and J usage is TRBJ1-1; 8 bases map to TRBD1. Trimming took 2 bases from V and 3 from J; bases not matched to a gene: 5. The V gene's germline CDR1 is LGHDT and CDR2 YNNKEL (reference sequence). The CDR3 consists of 15 residues. Here the CDR3 DNA reads TGTGCCAGCAGCCAAAGACAGGGGTGGGACACTGAAGCTTTCTTT. Amino acid sequence: CASSQRQGWDTEAFF.

The chain joins TRBV5-1 to TRBJ1-1; D is possibly TRBD1 (5 bases). This CDR3 contains 13 residues. With 4 bases removed from V and 10 bases from J, the gap between germline ends came to 17 bases. Germline CDR1 is SGHRS and CDR2 is YFSETQ. The CDR3 bases are TGCGCCAGCAGCGCGACGGGACCCCTTGGAGCTTTCTTT. Translation gives CASSATGPLGAFF.

The chain uses TRBV5-1 and TRBJ1-1; TRBD1 matches 11 bases. With V trimmed by 6 bases and J by 5 bases, 6 bases remained unmatched. CDR3 length: 14 residues. CDR1 and CDR2 (germline): SGHRS, YFSETQ. The CDR3 is CASKGQGVETEAFF. In DNA, the CDR3 is TGCGCCAGCAAGGGACAGGGGGTGGAGACTGAAGCTTTCTTT.

The CDR3 protein is CASSIGQGFVAFF. In DNA form, the CDR3 reads TGTGCCAGTAGTATAGGACAGGGTTTCGTCGCTTTCTTT. This chain links TRBV19 with TRBJ1-1; 7 bases match TRBD1. The CDR3 is made up of 13 amino acids. CDR1 and CDR2 (germline): LNHDA, SQIVND (reference sequence). V shed 1 base and J 11 bases; nucleotides not matched to a gene: 7.

The genes are TRBV28 and TRBJ2-7; 9 bases are shared with TRBD2. Looked up from germline, CDR1 is MDHEN and CDR2 is SYDVKM. Trimming cost V 1 base and J 4 bases; bases outside gene matches: 5. The CDR3 sequence is 15 residues long. In DNA, the CDR3 is TGTGCCAGCAGTTTATCAGCTAGCGGGACGTACGAGCAGTACTTC. Translating it yields CASSLSASGTYEQYF.

The chain employs TRBV7-2 and TRBJ2-3; D remains ambiguous. This CDR3 is built from 14 residues. Germline loops: CDR1 SGHTA, CDR2 FQGNSA. Trimming shortened V by 6 bases and J by 2 bases, and 12 bases separated the two germline ends. DNA of the CDR3: TGTGCCAGCAGTCTTGGACCAGTCACAGATACGCAGTATTTT. It is translated as CASSLGPVTDTQYF.

This chain joins TRBV6-5 and TRBJ1-1, with D unclear. The CDR3 loop spans 15 amino acids. The germline V gene encodes CDR1 MNHEY and CDR2 SVGAGI. V was shortened by 6 bases and J by 6 bases, with 20 bases between the two germline ends. The CDR3, as DNA: TGTGCCAGCAGCCAATCAGGTGGCTCGGGCTCTGAAGCTTTCTTT. Protein sequence: CASSQSGGSGSEAFF.

This clone has just one count. The junction differs from germline at one of its ends, possibly a read error. V is TRBV29-1 and J is TRBJ2-7, with D perhaps being TRBD1 or TRBD2 (5 bases each). This CDR3 has 14 residues. From germline, CDR1 is SQVTM and CDR2 ANQGSEA. The CDR3 sequence is CSVRDRDGSDEQYF. The CDR3 nucleotides are TGCAGCGTTCGGGACCGGGACGGCTCCGACGAGCAGTACTTC.

This chain connects TRBV7-9 to TRBJ2-7; 7 bases align to TRBD2. Trimming cost V 6 bases and J 0 bases; bases outside gene matches: 11. The CDR3 length is 16 residues. Germline CDR1 is SEHNR and CDR2 is FQNEAQ (reference sequence). In nucleotides, the CDR3 is TGTGCCAGCAGGCCCTCCCTAGCGGCAAGCTCCTACGAGCAGTACTTC. As protein: CASRPSLAASSYEQYF.

This clone was observed once. The genes are TRBV10-3 and TRBJ1-1; 11 nucleotides agree with TRBD1. In germline, CDR1 is ENHRY, CDR2 SYGVKD. Unmatched junction bases numbered 10, after V lost 2 bases and J lost 5 bases. There are 17 residues in the CDR3. CDR3 bases: TGTGCCATCAGTGAGACTTTGGACAGGGGGCGGGGAACTGAAGCTTTCTTT. Translated: CAISETLDRGRGTEAFF.

This clone was observed once. The V call is TRBV7-2, the J call TRBJ2-1; the D gene could be TRBD1 or TRBD2 (5 bases each). Per the germline V gene, CDR1 is SGHTA and CDR2 is FQGNSA. CDR3 length equals 14 residues. Between the trimmed V and J ends, which lost 3 bases and 8 bases, there was a span of 14 bases. CDR3 protein: CASSFSGRVDEQFF. CDR3 DNA: TGTGCCAGCAGCTTCTCAGGGCGGGTAGATGAGCAGTTCTTC. Variable domain in full (rest from reference TRBV7-2 and TRBJ2-1): GAGVSQSPSNKVTEKGKDVELRCDPISGHTALYWYRQSLGQGLEFLIYFQGNSAPDKSGLPSDRFSAERTGGSVSTLTIQRTQQEDSAVYLCASSFSGRVDEQFFGPGTRLTVL.

The chain carries TRBV13 and TRBJ1-1, with D possibly matching TRBD1 (6 bases). From germline, CDR1 is PRHDT and CDR2 FYEKMQ (reference sequence). Trimming pared 6 bases from V and 5 bases from J, leaving 13 bases between. The length of the CDR3 is 13 residues. The CDR3 is CASSPRRGTEAFF. CDR3 nucleotides: TGTGCCAGCAGTCCGCGGAGGGGGACTGAAGCTTTCTTT.

The rearrangement joins TRBV5-6 to TRBJ1-1, with D perhaps matching TRBD1 (5 bases). V lost 7 bases to trimming and J lost 8 bases, with 18 bases between them. The CDR3 consists of 13 residues. Germline assignment: CDR1 SGHDT and CDR2 YYEEEE. The CDR3 DNA is TGTGCCAGCGAGGGCAGGGATGTCCCGGAAGCTTTCTTT. Protein product: CASEGRDVPEAFF.

This chain joins TRBV18 and TRBJ2-7; the D gene is possibly TRBD2 (6 bases). From germline, CDR1 is KGHSH and CDR2 LQKENI. The ends were cut back, 3 bases at V and 5 bases at J, with 11 bases in the middle. The length of the CDR3 is 13 residues. The CDR3: CASSPSGLNEQYF. The CDR3 DNA reads as TGTGCCAGCTCACCCAGCGGGCTTAACGAGCAGTACTTC.

The genes are TRBV5-6 and TRBJ2-2; 7 nucleotides agree with TRBD1. The V gene end was trimmed by 4 bases and the J gene end by 6 bases; junction bases not matched to a gene: 6. CDR1 is SGHDT, CDR2 YYEEEE, per germline. The CDR3 sequence is 14 residues long. The CDR3 DNA is TGTGCCAGCAGCAATTTCAGGGGGTCCGGGGAGCTGTTTTTT. Encoded protein: CASSNFRGSGELFF.

The count of this clone is one. V and J are TRBV15 and TRBJ2-3, with D perhaps assigned TRBD1 or TRBD2 (6 bases each). CDR1 LNHNV and CDR2 YYDKDF come from the germline V gene (reference sequence). With 5 bases removed from V and 0 bases from J, the gap between germline ends came to 21 bases. The CDR3 has 18 amino acids. CDR3 sequence reads: CATSSLLGGLYSTDTQYF. The CDR3 bases are TGTGCCACCAGCTCTCTGTTAGGGGGGCTATATAGCACAGATACGCAGTATTTT.

The chain has TRBV2 and TRBJ1-1, with D hard to call. The CDR3 has 15 residues. The germline V gene encodes CDR1 SNHLY and CDR2 FYNNEI. The ends were cut back, 3 bases at V and 0 bases at J, with 11 bases in the middle. CDR3 protein: CASSDQGPMNTEAFF. CDR3 nucleotide sequence: TGTGCCAGCAGTGATCAAGGGCCGATGAACACTGAAGCTTTCTTT.

The CDR3 reads CASSFLTGGGNSPLHF. CDR3 nucleotide sequence: TGTGCCAGCAGTTTCCTGACAGGGGGCGGCAATTCACCCCTCCACTTT. The V gene is TRBV27, the J gene TRBJ1-6; 10 positions match TRBD1. Germline CDR1 is MNHEY and CDR2 is SMNVEV (reference sequence). V was clipped by 3 bases and J by 7 bases; unmatched bases: 6. This CDR3 is 16 amino acids long.

The CDR3 sequence is CASSYGLAEYNEQFF. The CDR3 DNA sequence: TGTGCCAGCAGTTACGGACTAGCGGAGTACAATGAGCAGTTCTTC. This rearrangement joins TRBV6-5 to TRBJ2-1; 10 nucleotides agree with TRBD2. CDR1 and CDR2 (germline): MNHEY, SVGAGI. The J segment lost 4 bases and the V segment lost 2 bases, leaving 2 bases of the junction unmatched. The CDR3 consists of 15 residues.

The rearrangement uses TRBV27 and TRBJ2-7, with a weak D call TRBD2 (6 bases). V lost 2 bases, J lost 5 bases, and 16 bases lay in between. The CDR3 extends over 15 amino acids. Germline CDR1 reads MNHEY; CDR2 reads SMNVEV (reference sequence). The CDR3 reads CASSLRIRDFHEQYF. CDR3 bases: TGTGCCAGCAGTTTACGAATCCGGGACTTCCACGAGCAGTACTTC.

The V and J genes are TRBV5-1 and TRBJ2-6, with a tentative D call TRBD2 (6 bases). CDR3 length equals 17 residues. The V and J ends lost 4 bases and 4 bases respectively, with 18 bases between them. Germline V gene lookup returns CDR1 SGHRS and CDR2 YFSETQ. Written as DNA, the CDR3 is TGCGCCAGCAGCCTCGGTGGGGGGAGGACCGGGGCCAACGTCCTGACTTTC. Protein: CASSLGGGRTGANVLTF.

This clone was detected once. The gene calls are TRBV11-2 and TRBJ1-1; D not certain. The CDR3 totals 14 residues. Per the germline V gene, CDR1 is SGHAT and CDR2 is FQNNGV. The ends were cut back, 5 bases at V and 1 base at J, with 11 bases in the middle. This CDR3 is CASSLSGGNTEAFF. CDR3 DNA sequence: TGTGCCAGCAGCCTATCCGGAGGGAACACTGAAGCTTTCTTT.

CDR3: CASSLASPNYGYTF. CDR3 in DNA: TGCGCCAGCAGCTTGGCTTCGCCTAACTATGGCTACACCTTC. The V and J genes are TRBV5-1 and TRBJ1-2; D unresolved. V gave up 0 bases and J gave up 0 bases, with 6 bases separating them. Germline CDR1 and CDR2: SGHRS and YFSETQ. CDR3 size: 14 residues.

The rearrangement uses TRBV27 and TRBJ1-3; D gene uncertain. The CDR3 length is 14 residues. The germline CDR1 and CDR2 sequences are MNHEY and SMNVEV (reference sequence). Trimming removed 5 bases from V and 0 bases from J, with 8 bases in between. The CDR3 region has the DNA TGTGCCAGCAGTCCCGGAGGCTCTGGAAACACCATATATTTT. It yields the protein CASSPGGSGNTIYF.

The genes are TRBV6-6 and TRBJ1-6, with no clear D. Germline lookup yields CDR1 MNHNY and CDR2 SVGAGI (reference sequence). CDR3 length: 13 amino acids. V dropped 2 bases and J dropped 5 bases, with 4 bases sitting between them. The CDR3 here is CASSYRNNSPLHF. As DNA, the CDR3 is TGTGCCAGCAGTTACCGAAATAATTCACCCCTCCACTTT.

This clone is a singleton in its sample. The chain carries TRBV19 and TRBJ1-1; the D gene is possibly TRBD1 (6 bases). CDR1 is LNHDA, CDR2 SQIVND, per germline (reference sequence). This CDR3 region has 10 residues. V dropped 8 bases and J dropped 8 bases, with 9 bases sitting between them. Here the CDR3 DNA reads TGTGCCAGTGCGCAGGGGGAAGCTTTCTTT. Translation gives CASAQGEAFF.

The CDR3 DNA reads as TGTGCCAGCCACGCAGTAGATAGCAATCAGCCCCAGCATTTT. Its protein is CASHAVDSNQPQHF. The gene calls are TRBV7-8 and TRBJ1-5; D call uncertain. CDR3 size: 14 residues. CDR1 and CDR2 from the germline V gene are SGHVS and FQNEAQ. Trimming pared 8 bases from V and 0 bases from J, leaving 11 bases between.

A word on this clone: At the DNA level, this CDR3 is encoded by other sequences in the same sample as well. The chain is built from TRBV27 and TRBJ1-5, with D perhaps matching TRBD1 (5 bases). The CDR3 consists of 13 residues. The germline V gene has CDR1 MNHEY and CDR2 SMNVEV (reference sequence). Trimming took 3 bases from V and 4 from J, leaving 7 bases between them. CDR3 nucleotide sequence: TGTGCCAGCAGTTTCGGGGGGAATCAGCCCCAGCATTTT. It codes for CASSFGGNQPQHF.

The chain carries TRBV27 and TRBJ1-1; D is undetermined. Germline V gene data show CDR1 as MNHEY and CDR2 as SMNVEV (reference sequence). The CDR3 totals 13 residues. The germline V and J ends were trimmed by 3 bases and 6 bases, with 11 bases remaining between them. CDR3 in DNA: TGTGCCAGCAGTTTGAGGAGGGTGGCTGAAGCTTTCTTT. It encodes CASSLRRVAEAFF.

A single count supports this clone. The J gene is TRBJ1-6, the V gene TRBV5-1; D not resolved. CDR3 length: 16 amino acids. V was shortened by 4 bases and J by 7 bases, with 18 bases between the two germline ends. Germline V lookup: CDR1 SGHRS, CDR2 YFSETQ. CDR3 residues: CASSQTLGTVNSPLHF. The CDR3 region has the DNA TGCGCCAGCAGCCAGACCCTAGGTACAGTGAATTCACCCCTCCACTTT.

To note about this clone: A junction end diverges from the germline sequence, so it may reflect a read error. The J gene is TRBJ1-5, the V gene TRBV19; TRBD1 might be the D (5 bases). In germline, CDR1 is LNHDA, CDR2 SQIVND (reference sequence). This CDR3 has 16 residues. DNA for the CDR3: TGTGCCCGTAGTACGGGGGGGGGAATCGGGAATCAGCCCCAGCATTTT. Translated: CARSTGGGIGNQPQHF.

This clone occurred a few times. This chain uses TRBV6-1 with TRBJ2-4, with unresolved D. CDR1 and CDR2 (germline): MNHNS, SASEGT. The CDR3 consists of 16 residues. Trimming took 4 bases from V and 1 from J, leaving 14 bases between them. The CDR3 spells CASSGRSGLAKNIQYF. The DNA for the CDR3 is TGTGCCAGCAGTGGCAGGTCCGGGTTGGCCAAAAACATTCAGTACTTC.